This TCR beta chain appears in the sequencing data of a study of shared clonotypes between healthy human individuals. Study context: CD4 naive and memory got three plates each, CD8 naive two, CD8 memory one. The study's findings and limits: The small donor group covered limited genetic and exposure diversity. Estimated richness values were generally larger in naive subsets than in memory subsets. The naive CD4 repertoires of a handful of donors were compared, and around 5% of clonotypes were shared.

The germline V gene has CDR1 MNHNS and CDR2 SASEGT. V lost 4 bases and J lost 3; bases outside the gene matches: 6. This CDR3 has 16 amino acids. Naive CD8 populations comprised CD45RO-negative cells positively selected for CCR7, excluding terminally differentiated effector memory CD45RA+ cells. On this clone: The antigen remains undetermined.

Profiled with immunoSEQ multiplex PCR; TCRdb holds only in-frame clones, not every one. In the table there are some 580,000 clones, roughly 98% of which are singletons. This receptor was taken from a man aged 25 to 45 in good health. The genes are TRBV6-1 and TRBJ1-1; 12 bases agree with TRBD1. The sequenced sample consisted of naive CD8+ T cells sorted from blood. The CDR3 region is CASSGDRGRRYTEAFF. The CDR3 nucleotides are TGTGCCAGCAGTGGGGACAGGGGGCGCCGGTACACTGAAGCTTTCTTT.